The 8 T cell receptor beta chains below all came from one sample that was sequenced in a study. Method: immunoSEQ multiplex PCR; TCRdb's copy keeps in-frame clones and lacks some. The table has 45,000 to 55,000 clones, more than 85% seen once; the top ten hold about 10%. The sample was PBMCs. The receptors shown here come from a man aged 40-50 years with rheumatoid arthritis.

This rearrangement joins TRBV29-1 to TRBJ2-3, with TRBD2 as a possible D gene (6 bases). Germline-derived CDR1 and CDR2 are SQVTM and ANQGSEA. The V end lost 4 bases, the J end lost 2 bases, and 19 bases lay between the germline ends. The CDR3 has 16 amino acids. The CDR3: CSVVPGLLTTTDTQYF. CDR3 sequence (DNA): TGCAGCGTTGTACCGGGACTTCTTACTACCACAGATACGCAGTATTTT.

This chain joins TRBV5-4 and TRBJ2-2; D is uncertain. The CDR3 sequence is 14 residues long. Germline V gene sequence: CDR1 SGHNT, CDR2 YYREEE (reference sequence). Trimming took 0 bases from V and 5 from J, leaving 8 bases between them. CDR3 bases: TGTGCCAGCAGCTTGGGACAAATTACCGGGGAGCTGTTTTTT. Amino acids: CASSLGQITGELFF.

This clone was recorded once. This chain joins TRBV20-1 and TRBJ2-7; D remains unclear. V lost 6 bases and J lost 4, with 10 bases in between. This CDR3 contains 11 residues. Germline assignment: CDR1 DFQATT and CDR2 SNEGSKA (reference sequence). In DNA, the CDR3 is TGCAGTGCCCCTGTGGTATACGAGCAGTACTTC. This sequence encodes CSAPVVYEQYF.

V is TRBV7-9 and J is TRBJ2-3; the match to TRBD2 covers 12 bases. V trimming: 6 bases; J trimming: 0 bases; junction bases outside the gene matches: 4. Germline CDR1 and CDR2: SEHNR and FQNEAQ (reference sequence). CDR3 length: 16 residues. CDR3 amino acids: CASSPGLAGSTDTQYF. CDR3 sequence (DNA): TGTGCCAGCAGTCCAGGACTAGCGGGGAGCACAGATACGCAGTATTTT.

V gene TRBV4-2 combines with J gene TRBJ1-3; 8 bases map to TRBD1. CDR1 is LGHNA, CDR2 YNFKEQ, per germline. V trimming: 1 base; J trimming: 4 bases; junction bases outside the gene matches: 6. The length of the CDR3 is 16 residues. CDR3: CASSQVPTGAGNTIYF. The CDR3, as DNA: TGTGCCAGCAGCCAAGTTCCGACAGGGGCAGGAAACACCATATATTTT.

This clone was counted a single time. The chain joins TRBV3-1 (or the pseudogene TRBV3-2) to TRBJ2-7; 9 bases match TRBD1. Germline V CDR1 and CDR2: LGHDT, YNNKEL (reference sequence). The CDR3 is made up of 13 amino acids. The V gene end was trimmed by 4 bases and the J gene end by 5 bases; junction bases not matched to a gene: 3. The CDR3 loop is CASSPTGGHEQYF. In DNA, the CDR3 is TGTGCCAGCAGCCCGACAGGGGGACACGAGCAGTACTTC.

This sequence joins TRBV7-2 and TRBJ2-1; D is uncertain. The CDR3 is 12 amino acids. Per germline, CDR1 SGHTA and CDR2 FQGNSA. V shed 5 bases and J shed 8 bases, with 10 bases lying between them. Here the CDR3 DNA reads TGTGCCAGCAGCCAATGGACCTATGAGCAGTTCTTC. Protein product: CASSQWTYEQFF.

The genes are TRBV10-1 and TRBJ1-1; no firm D call. V lost 3 bases and J lost 1, with 9 bases in between. CDR3 length: 14 amino acids. Germline V CDR1 and CDR2: WNHNN, SYGVQD (reference sequence). The CDR3 DNA follows: TGCGCCAGCAGTGAAGACTCATGGAACACTGAAGCTTTCTTT. Translation: CASSEDSWNTEAFF.